What follows are 3 T cell receptor beta chains derived from one specimen sequenced in a study of CD8 T cells in Susac syndrome. The authors reverse transcribed 0.5 to 1 ug RNA with random hexamers. MiXCR was run by TCRdb on the immunoSEQ multiplex PCR reads, yielding one entry per CDR3 protein. Of fewer than 150,000 distinct CDR3 sequences listed, 95% are singletons. The material sequenced was CD8+ T cells from PBMCs. These receptors originate from a human donor with Susac syndrome.

This clonotype has a single count. This rearrangement joins TRBV2 to TRBJ2-1; possible D gene TRBD1, 5 bases. Germline V gene lookup returns CDR1 SNHLY and CDR2 FYNNEI. V was pared by 6 bases and J by 9 bases, with 9 bases between. The CDR3 runs 11 residues. The CDR3 region is CASSARGEQFF. CDR3 in DNA: TGTGCCAGCAGCGCAAGGGGTGAGCAGTTCTTC.

The chain couples TRBV27 to TRBJ2-2; 7 bases line up with TRBD1. J lost 7 bases, V lost 10 bases, and 12 bases had no gene match. The CDR3 covers 14 residues. Germline CDR1 reads MNHEY; CDR2 reads SMNVEV (reference sequence). CDR3: CATMTGLRGGELFF. The CDR3 bases are TGTGCCACCATGACAGGGCTCCGGGGCGGGGAGCTGTTTTTT.

The chain combines TRBV19 with TRBJ2-3, with D possibly being TRBD1 (6 bases). CDR1 and CDR2 (germline): LNHDA, SQIVND (reference sequence). The CDR3 covers 18 residues. V gave up 1 base and J gave up 3 bases, with 20 bases separating them. CDR3 bases: TGTGCCAGTAGTATAGCCCTCGAGGGACACAGTATGACAGATACGCAGTATTTT. Translated, it gives CASSIALEGHSMTDTQYF.